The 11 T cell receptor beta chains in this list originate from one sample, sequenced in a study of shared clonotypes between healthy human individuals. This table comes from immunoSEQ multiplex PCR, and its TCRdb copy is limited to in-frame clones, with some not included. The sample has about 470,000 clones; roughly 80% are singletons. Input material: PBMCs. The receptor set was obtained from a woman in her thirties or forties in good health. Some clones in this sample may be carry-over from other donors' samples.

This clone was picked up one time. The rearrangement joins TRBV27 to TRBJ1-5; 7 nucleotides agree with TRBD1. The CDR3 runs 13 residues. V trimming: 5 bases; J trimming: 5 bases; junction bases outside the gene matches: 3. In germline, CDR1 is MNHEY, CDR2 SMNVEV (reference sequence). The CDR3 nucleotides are TGTGCCAGCAGTCACGACAGGGATCAGCCCCAGCATTTT. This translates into CASSHDRDQPQHF.

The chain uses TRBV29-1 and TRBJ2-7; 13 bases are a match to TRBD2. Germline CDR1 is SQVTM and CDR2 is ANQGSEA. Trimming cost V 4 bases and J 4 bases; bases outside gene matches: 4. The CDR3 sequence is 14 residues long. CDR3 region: CSVAGTSGTYEQYF. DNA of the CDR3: TGCAGCGTTGCAGGGACTAGCGGGACATACGAGCAGTACTTC.

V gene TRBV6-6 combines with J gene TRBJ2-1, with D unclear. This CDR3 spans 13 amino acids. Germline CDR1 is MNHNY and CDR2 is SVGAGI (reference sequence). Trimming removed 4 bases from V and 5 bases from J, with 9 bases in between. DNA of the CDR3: TGTGCCAGCAGTTTTAACTACAACAATGAGCAGTTCTTC. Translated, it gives CASSFNYNNEQFF.

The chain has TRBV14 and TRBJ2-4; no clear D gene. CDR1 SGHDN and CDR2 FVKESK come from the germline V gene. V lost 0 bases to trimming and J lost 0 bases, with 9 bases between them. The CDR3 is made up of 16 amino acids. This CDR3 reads CASSQEGLIAKNIQYF. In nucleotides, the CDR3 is TGTGCCAGCAGCCAAGAGGGCCTTATAGCCAAAAACATTCAGTACTTC.

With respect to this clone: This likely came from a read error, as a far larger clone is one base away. The CDR3 region has the DNA TGTGCCAGCAGTGCTTCTAGCACAGGGTTCAATCAGCCCCAGCATTTT. Encoded protein: CASSASSTGFNQPQHF. V is TRBV27 and J is TRBJ1-5, with D perhaps matching TRBD1 (6 bases). The CDR3 is 16 residues long. Looked up from germline, CDR1 is MNHEY and CDR2 is SMNVEV (reference sequence). V lost 5 bases, J lost 3 bases, and 17 bases lay in between.

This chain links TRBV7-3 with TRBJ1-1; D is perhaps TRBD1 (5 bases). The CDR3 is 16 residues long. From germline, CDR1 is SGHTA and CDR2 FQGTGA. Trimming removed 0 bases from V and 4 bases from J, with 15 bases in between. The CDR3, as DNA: TGTGCCAGCAGCTTAACGGCGCCGGGGGTCGGCACTGAAGCTTTCTTT. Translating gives CASSLTAPGVGTEAFF.

The CDR3 is CASSSGTGWTEAFF. The CDR3 DNA is TGTGCCAGCAGTTCGGGGACAGGGTGGACTGAAGCTTTCTTT. The chain links TRBV28 to TRBJ1-1; 9 nucleotides line up with TRBD1. V shed 4 bases, J shed 5 bases, and the junction held 5 bases outside the gene matches. This CDR3 is built from 14 residues. Germline V gene sequence: CDR1 MDHEN, CDR2 SYDVKM. The complete variable domain, with remaining parts taken from reference TRBV28 and TRBJ1-1, reads DVKVTQSSRYLVKRTGEKVFLECVQDMDHENMFWYRQDPGLGLRLIYFSYDVKMKEKGDIPEGYSVSREKKERFSLILESASTNQTSMYLCASSSGTGWTEAFFGQGTRLTVV.

This CDR3 is CASPLRRASRLTGELFF. The CDR3 DNA reads TGTGCAAGCCCCTTGCGGAGGGCTAGCCGACTCACCGGGGAGCTGTTTTTT. This rearrangement joins TRBV12-2 to TRBJ2-2; TRBD2 was called by the table and not checked on the DNA. TRBV12-2 is a pseudogene locus. The CDR3 sequence is 17 residues long.

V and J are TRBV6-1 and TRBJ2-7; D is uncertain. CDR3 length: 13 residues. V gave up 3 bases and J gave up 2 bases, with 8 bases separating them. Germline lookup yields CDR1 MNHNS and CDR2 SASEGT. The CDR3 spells CASSDRVTYEQYF. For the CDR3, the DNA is TGTGCCAGCAGTGATCGGGTAACCTACGAGCAGTACTTC.

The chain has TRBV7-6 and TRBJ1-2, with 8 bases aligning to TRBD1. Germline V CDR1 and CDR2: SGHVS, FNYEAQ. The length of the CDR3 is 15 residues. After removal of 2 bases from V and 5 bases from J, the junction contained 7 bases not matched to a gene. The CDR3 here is CASSLSRTGSYGYTF. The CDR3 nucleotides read TGTGCCAGCAGCTTATCAAGGACAGGGTCATATGGCTACACCTTC. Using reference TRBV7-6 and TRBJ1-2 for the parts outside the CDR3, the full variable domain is GAGVSQSPRYKVTKRGQDVALRCDPISGHVSLYWYRQALGQGPEFLTYFNYEAQQDKSGLPNDRFSAERPEGSISTLTIQRTEQRDSAMYRCASSLSRTGSYGYTFGSGTRLTVV.

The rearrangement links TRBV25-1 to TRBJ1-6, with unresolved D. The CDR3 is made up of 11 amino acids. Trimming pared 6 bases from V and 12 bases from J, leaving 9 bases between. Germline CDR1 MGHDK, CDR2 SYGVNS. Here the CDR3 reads CASRNGGPLHF. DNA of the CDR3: TGTGCCAGCAGGAACGGAGGACCCCTCCACTTT. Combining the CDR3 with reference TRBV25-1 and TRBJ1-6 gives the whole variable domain EADIYQTPRYLVIGTGKKITLECSQTMGHDKMYWYQQDPGMELHLIHYSYGVNSTEKGDLSSESTVSRIRTEHFPLTLESARPSHTSQYLCASRNGGPLHFGNGTRLTVT.